Presented here are 22 T cell receptor beta chains from one specimen sequenced in a study of blood T cells in healthy people across ages. Primers used in a second PCR of roughly 6 to 11 cycles were a sample-barcoded 5' primer and a J-beta primer mix. One entry per CDR3 protein results from TCRdb running MiXCR on the 5' RACE reads. The sample lists 700,000 to 1,000,000 distinct CDR3 sequences; approximately 48% were seen once. Sequencing input: blood. The receptors originated from a man aged 55 to 70 in good health.

The V call is TRBV10-3, the J call TRBJ2-3; 14 nucleotides line up with TRBD2. Per the germline V gene, CDR1 is ENHRY and CDR2 is SYGVKD. The CDR3 length is 13 residues. V lost 9 bases to trimming and J lost 5 bases; unmatched junction nucleotides: 1. This chain's CDR3 is CAIGLAGGDTQYF. The DNA of the CDR3 is TGTGCCATAGGACTAGCGGGGGGAGATACGCAGTATTTT.

This clonotype was detected a few times. The chain links TRBV9 to TRBJ2-7; D gene uncertain. Germline V gives CDR1 SGDLS, CDR2 YYNGEE. This CDR3 comprises 13 residues. V was cut by 0 bases and J by 5 bases, with 9 bases left in between. DNA for the CDR3: TGTGCCAGCAGCGTAGGACCTAGAGACGAGCAGTACTTC. Protein: CASSVGPRDEQYF.

The gene calls are TRBV6-2 or TRBV6-3 and TRBJ2-5, with D unclear. Germline CDR1 reads MNHEY; CDR2 reads SVGEGT. With 2 bases removed from V and 4 bases from J, the gap between germline ends came to 2 bases. This CDR3 comprises 11 residues. In DNA form, the CDR3 reads TGTGCCAGCAGTTACCCAGAGACCCAGTACTTC. Its translation is CASSYPETQYF.

The chain combines TRBV10-1 with TRBJ2-1; 10 bases fit TRBD2. This CDR3 is 14 amino acids long. CDR1 and CDR2 from the germline V gene are WNHNN and SYGVQD (reference sequence). The V segment lost 3 bases and the J segment 8 bases; nucleotides outside the gene matches: 4. The CDR3 loop reads CASSDPTSGYEQFF. CDR3 nucleotides: TGCGCCAGCAGTGACCCGACTAGCGGGTATGAGCAGTTCTTC.

In DNA form, the CDR3 reads TGCAGTGCTAGATCGCGCCAGCGTAATGAAAAACTGTTTTTT. Protein product: CSARSRQRNEKLFF. The chain links TRBV20-1 to TRBJ1-4; no firm D call. This CDR3 has 14 amino acids. The ends were cut back, 2 bases at V and 4 bases at J, with 11 bases in the middle. Germline values: CDR1 DFQATT, CDR2 SNEGSKA (reference sequence).

V and J are TRBV10-3 and TRBJ1-5; D perhaps matches TRBD1 (5 bases). V lost 3 bases to trimming and J lost 7 bases, with 16 bases between them. The CDR3 is made up of 15 amino acids. Per germline, CDR1 ENHRY and CDR2 SYGVKD. The DNA for the CDR3 is TGTGCCATCAGTGATTCACAGGTAGACAGCCAGCCCCAGCATTTT. It translates to CAISDSQVDSQPQHF.

This chain uses TRBV15 with TRBJ2-7; D gene uncertain. V was pared by 0 bases and J by 5 bases, with 11 bases between. Germline V gene data show CDR1 as LNHNV and CDR2 as YYDKDF (reference sequence). The CDR3 runs 14 residues. CDR3 DNA sequence: TGTGCCACCAGCAGAGATTGGGGATTTAACGAGCAGTACTTC. Its protein product is CATSRDWGFNEQYF.

There are a few counts of this clonotype. The CDR3: CASSLGGGSRLETQYF. The CDR3, as DNA: TGTGCCAGCAGCTTAGGAGGAGGGTCGAGGTTGGAGACCCAGTACTTC. The genes are TRBV7-8 and TRBJ2-5, with D perhaps TRBD2 (6 bases). With 1 base removed from V and 5 bases from J, the gap between germline ends came to 17 bases. The CDR3 totals 16 residues. From germline, CDR1 is SGHVS and CDR2 FQNEAQ.

Many counts were recorded for this clonotype. The rearrangement joins TRBV5-1 to TRBJ1-2, with D perhaps matching TRBD1 (5 bases). Germline-derived CDR1 and CDR2 are SGHRS and YFSETQ. V was clipped by 4 bases and J by 5 bases, with 21 bases between them. There are 16 residues in the CDR3. The CDR3: CASSPDPPGRNYGYTF. The DNA for the CDR3 is TGCGCCAGCAGCCCAGATCCGCCGGGACGGAATTATGGCTACACCTTC.

V is TRBV18 and J is TRBJ1-1, with 9 bases lining up with TRBD1. Trimming removed 0 bases from V and 10 bases from J; junction bases left unmatched: 6. CDR1 and CDR2 (germline): KGHSH, LQKENI. The CDR3 has 14 residues. The CDR3 region has the DNA TGTGCCAGCTCACCACCTGGGACAGGGTACACAGCTTTCTTT. It codes for CASSPPGTGYTAFF.

This chain connects TRBV6-2 or TRBV6-3 to TRBJ2-1, with 11 bases aligning to TRBD2. This CDR3 contains 16 residues. CDR1 MNHEY and CDR2 SVGEGT come from the germline V gene. V was clipped by 4 bases and J by 6 bases; unmatched bases: 8. In DNA, the CDR3 is TGTGCCAGCAGTTCCAAGACTAGCGGGGTAAGCAATGAGCAGTTCTTC. It translates to CASSSKTSGVSNEQFF.

The chain has TRBV11-2 and TRBJ2-1; D may be TRBD1 (5 bases). Trimming pared 4 bases from V and 5 bases from J, leaving 18 bases between. Germline CDR1 and CDR2: SGHAT and FQNNGV. This CDR3 comprises 16 residues. The CDR3 DNA reads TGTGCCAGCAGCTCCGTGGGGCAGGGAACCGACAATGAGCAGTTCTTC. Protein product: CASSSVGQGTDNEQFF.

This clonotype has more than one count but fewer than ten. The V call is TRBV20-1, the J call TRBJ2-4; weak D call: TRBD1 (5 bases). Germline loops: CDR1 DFQATT, CDR2 SNEGSKA (reference sequence). Trimming pared 0 bases from V and 0 bases from J, leaving 12 bases between. The CDR3 contains 16 residues. This CDR3 is CSARDRVGLAKNIQYF. CDR3 bases: TGCAGTGCTAGAGATCGGGTGGGGCTAGCCAAAAACATTCAGTACTTC.

J is TRBJ1-4 and V is TRBV15; 9 positions agree with TRBD1. Germline V lookup: CDR1 LNHNV, CDR2 YYDKDF (reference sequence). The length of the CDR3 is 18 residues. Trimming removed 1 base from V and 0 bases from J; junction bases left unmatched: 6. The CDR3 here is CATSRVTGGLATNEKLFF. CDR3 DNA: TGTGCCACCAGCAGAGTAACAGGGGGCCTTGCAACTAATGAAAAACTGTTTTTT.

This clonotype was detected a few times. The genes are TRBV5-6 and TRBJ1-6, with 9 bases aligning to TRBD1. Germline V gene lookup returns CDR1 SGHDT and CDR2 YYEEEE. Losses at the gene ends were 2 bases for V and 10 bases for J; bases not matched to a gene: 7. This CDR3 is 15 amino acids long. CDR3 in amino acids: CASSFGTGGRSPLHF. CDR3 bases: TGTGCCAGCAGCTTTGGAACAGGGGGCAGGTCACCCCTCCACTTT.

The chain employs TRBV6-2 or TRBV6-3 and TRBJ1-2; D is perhaps TRBD1 (6 bases). The germline gives CDR1 MNHEY, CDR2 SVGEGT. The CDR3 is 15 residues long. V was clipped by 2 bases and J by 7 bases, with 17 bases between them. CDR3 DNA: TGTGCCAGCAGTTACCCCGACAGGAGAAAGGTTGGCTACACCTTC. This translates into CASSYPDRRKVGYTF.

The chain combines TRBV20-1 with TRBJ2-3; 7 bases agree with TRBD2. The CDR3 has 14 amino acids. CDR1 and CDR2 from the germline V gene are DFQATT and SNEGSKA (reference sequence). After removal of 5 bases from V and 3 bases from J, the junction contained 8 bases not matched to a gene. The CDR3, as DNA: TGCAGTGCTCGACTAGCTCGGACTACAGATACGCAGTATTTT. It translates to CSARLARTTDTQYF.

The V gene is TRBV5-1, the J gene TRBJ2-4; D possibly corresponds to TRBD1 (5 bases). V was trimmed by 0 bases and J by 6 bases, leaving 16 bases between them. This CDR3 comprises 16 residues. The V gene's germline CDR1 is SGHRS and CDR2 YFSETQ. The CDR3 spells CASSLVGQVIGNIQYF. CDR3 in DNA: TGCGCCAGCAGCTTGGTGGGGCAGGTCATTGGAAACATTCAGTACTTC.

The chain recombines TRBV5-4 with TRBJ1-2; 8 bases agree with TRBD1. Germline V gene sequence: CDR1 SGHNT, CDR2 YYREEE (reference sequence). With V trimmed by 2 bases and J by 8 bases, 11 bases remained unmatched. The CDR3 extends over 15 amino acids. The CDR3 DNA reads TGTGCCAGCAGCTTCCCTCAGGGCAGGGGGCCGGGCTACACCTTC. It translates to CASSFPQGRGPGYTF.

As to this clonotype: One junction end does not reproduce the germline sequence, and a read error may be involved. This chain links TRBV5-4 with TRBJ2-7; D is uncertain. The CDR3 sequence is 13 residues long. The V gene's germline CDR1 is SGHNT and CDR2 YYREEE (reference sequence). CDR3 nucleotide sequence: TGTGCCTGCAGCCCCGAGCGTGGCGACGAGCAGTACTTC. This gives the protein CACSPERGDEQYF.

This chain links TRBV4-3 with TRBJ2-1; TRBD2 is a possible D gene (6 bases). The germline V gene encodes CDR1 LGHNA and CDR2 YSLEER. V was cut by 0 bases and J by 7 bases, with 13 bases left in between. CDR3 size: 15 residues. CDR3 protein: CASSQDWRGRNEQFF. The CDR3 DNA sequence: TGCGCCAGCAGCCAAGATTGGCGGGGCCGTAATGAGCAGTTCTTC.

The chain links TRBV14 to TRBJ2-1; no firm D call. The germline gives CDR1 SGHDN, CDR2 FVKESK. The V end lost 4 bases, the J end lost 2 bases, and 15 bases lay between the germline ends. CDR3 length: 16 amino acids. The chain's CDR3 is CASSPFGRTTYNEQFF. CDR3 DNA sequence: TGTGCCAGCAGCCCATTCGGACGAACGACCTACAATGAGCAGTTCTTC.